These T cell receptor beta chains were read from a single sample in a study of blood T cell repertoires in COVID-19. Repertoires were generated with immunoSEQ multiplex PCR, while TCRdb's copy carries only in-frame clones and drops some. The repertoire holds around 300,000 clones, with about 89% as singletons. The material sequenced was peripheral blood. The receptors come from a man in his fifties or sixties with acute or convalescent COVID-19. Both conserved end residues are trimmed from each CDR3. Fields, in order: J gene, V gene, CDR3 protein.

J gene: TRBJ2-3
V gene: TRBV24-1
CDR3 protein: ATSRQGTQY

J gene: TRBJ2-3
V gene: TRBV5-1
CDR3 protein: ASRNGNRERTDTQY

J gene: TRBJ2-1
V gene: TRBV10-2
CDR3 protein: ASIGTGDEQF

J gene: TRBJ2-2
V gene: TRBV12-3/TRBV12-4
CDR3 protein: ASSLGGTGELF

J gene: TRBJ1-3
V gene: TRBV3-1/TRBV3-2
CDR3 protein: ASSHRDSGNTIY

J gene: TRBJ2-3
V gene: TRBV7-9
CDR3 protein: ASTQPLGGTDTQY

J gene: TRBJ2-5
V gene: TRBV7-2
CDR3 protein: ASSFTWTQY

J gene: TRBJ2-2
V gene: TRBV19
CDR3 protein: ASSILAGAPGELF

J gene: TRBJ1-1
V gene: TRBV5-1
CDR3 protein: ASSLGQGAGTEAF

J gene: TRBJ2-3
V gene: TRBV3-1/TRBV3-2
CDR3 protein: ASSQDRPRFEDTQY

J gene: TRBJ1-5
V gene: TRBV7-9
CDR3 protein: ASMEDSNQPQH

J gene: TRBJ1-5
V gene: TRBV5-4
CDR3 protein: ASSFGRNSNQPQH

J gene: TRBJ2-2
V gene: TRBV19
CDR3 protein: ASSLPGRNTGELF

J gene: TRBJ1-1
V gene: TRBV19
CDR3 protein: ASSSDRGRTNTEAF

J gene: TRBJ1-5
V gene: TRBV18
CDR3 protein: ASSPLPVPSNQPQH

J gene: TRBJ1-4
V gene: TRBV5-1
CDR3 protein: ASSLDGVSEKLF

J gene: TRBJ1-3
V gene: TRBV2
CDR3 protein: ASSERLTGNTIY

J gene: TRBJ2-7
V gene: TRBV9
CDR3 protein: ASSVSGGIYEQY

J gene: TRBJ2-7
V gene: TRBV7-3
CDR3 protein: ASSLAGPSYEQY

J gene: TRBJ2-5
V gene: TRBV18
CDR3 protein: ASSPRETQY

J gene: TRBJ2-4
V gene: TRBV5-4
CDR3 protein: ASTSDSYIQY

J gene: TRBJ1-1
V gene: TRBV2
CDR3 protein: ASRIGTLTTTF

J gene: TRBJ1-6
V gene: TRBV13
CDR3 protein: ASSSQGQDGSPLH

J gene: TRBJ2-3
V gene: TRBV19
CDR3 protein: ASRRGTSTDTQY

J gene: TRBJ1-4
V gene: TRBV6-5
CDR3 protein: ASSSYRGGDEKLF

J gene: TRBJ1-6
V gene: TRBV27
CDR3 protein: ASSPLGRGNSPLH

J gene: TRBJ2-5
V gene: TRBV27
CDR3 protein: ASSPSGRAGGETQY

J gene: TRBJ2-7
V gene: TRBV6-4
CDR3 protein: ASSEEREGGYEQY

J gene: TRBJ1-5
V gene: TRBV5-6
CDR3 protein: ASSLERGDQPQH

J gene: TRBJ2-7
V gene: TRBV7-9
CDR3 protein: ASSLARDSYEQY

J gene: TRBJ2-5
V gene: TRBV5-4
CDR3 protein: ASSLGGQGYGETQY

J gene: TRBJ2-7
V gene: TRBV11-2
CDR3 protein: ASSLRAGTAFYEQY

J gene: TRBJ2-2
V gene: TRBV18
CDR3 protein: ASSPMGAAYTGELF

J gene: TRBJ2-1
V gene: TRBV7-9
CDR3 protein: ASSETSGTYNEQF

J gene: TRBJ2-7
V gene: TRBV6-5
CDR3 protein: ASSYAKTGPYEQY

J gene: TRBJ2-7
V gene: TRBV6-5
CDR3 protein: ASALAAPYEQY

J gene: TRBJ1-4
V gene: TRBV30
CDR3 protein: AWSRAGGEKLF

J gene: TRBJ2-5
V gene: TRBV27
CDR3 protein: ASSLGTTEETQY

J gene: TRBJ1-5
V gene: TRBV7-2
CDR3 protein: ASSPRGGGNQPQH

J gene: TRBJ2-3
V gene: TRBV19
CDR3 protein: ASRGTRRGLTDTQY

J gene: TRBJ1-6
V gene: TRBV19
CDR3 protein: ASSIGLTVSPLH

J gene: TRBJ2-7
V gene: TRBV3-1/TRBV3-2
CDR3 protein: ASSQVGGYSGSYEQY

J gene: TRBJ2-5
V gene: TRBV5-4
CDR3 protein: ASSPEGGAAETQY

J gene: TRBJ1-6
V gene: TRBV18
CDR3 protein: ASSLTGTGDHSPLH

J gene: TRBJ2-7
V gene: TRBV5-1
CDR3 protein: ASSFPRAYEQY

J gene: TRBJ1-2
V gene: TRBV11-2
CDR3 protein: ASSLELGAYGYT

J gene: TRBJ2-2
V gene: TRBV11-1
CDR3 protein: ASSLRETGELF

J gene: TRBJ1-2
V gene: TRBV6-1
CDR3 protein: ASSEVAGNGYT

J gene: TRBJ2-1
V gene: TRBV5-1
CDR3 protein: ASWGTGDHNEQF

J gene: TRBJ1-1
V gene: TRBV12-3/TRBV12-4
CDR3 protein: ASRQTGLGTF

J gene: TRBJ2-1
V gene: TRBV11-3
CDR3 protein: ASSLGFNRAWEQF

J gene: TRBJ1-2
V gene: TRBV18
CDR3 protein: ASSIRDSYGYT

J gene: TRBJ1-6
V gene: TRBV11-2
CDR3 protein: ASSPPRQPQGNNSPLH

J gene: TRBJ2-1
V gene: TRBV5-8
CDR3 protein: ASSPRLNNEQF

J gene: TRBJ1-2
V gene: TRBV19
CDR3 protein: ASSPTVANYGYT